Listed below are T cell receptor beta chains from one sample, sequenced in a study of blood T cell repertoires in COVID-19. Sequencing used immunoSEQ multiplex PCR; TCRdb keeps in-frame clones, though not all of them. The sample shows about 87,000 clones, more than 75% of them seen only once. The source material was peripheral blood. These receptors all come from a man between 35 and 55 years old with acute or convalescent COVID-19. Each CDR3 is given with its conserved first and last residue. Each record gives: D gene, J gene, CDR3 length, V gene, clone size, CDR3 protein, CDR3 DNA. The D gene is left open where the match is weak. A row's size may be missing; if present it is once, few, many or a size class.

>TRBD2|TRBJ2-7|15|TRBV15|NA
CATRRTGNTGGEQYF
TGTGCCACCAGGCGTACGGGGAACACGGGGGGCGAGCAGTACTTC
>TRBD1|TRBJ2-3|14|TRBV19|NA
CASSIQGASDTQYF
TGTGCCAGTAGTATACAGGGGGCTTCAGATACGCAGTATTTT
>TRBD1|TRBJ1-2|13|TRBV30|NA
CAWTRDSNYGYTF
TGTGCCTGGACCCGGGACAGTAACTATGGCTACACCTTC
>NA|TRBJ1-2|12|TRBV19|NA
CASSTLNYGYTF
TGTGCCAGTAGTACTTTGAACTATGGCTACACCTTC
>TRBD1|TRBJ1-4|13|TRBV19|NA
CASSIGQGTGLFF
TGTGCCAGTAGTATAGGACAGGGCACTGGACTGTTTTTT
>NA|TRBJ2-2|14|TRBV7-9|NA
CASSLDRDTGELFF
TGTGCCAGCAGCTTAGACCGAGACACCGGGGAGCTGTTTTTT
>NA|TRBJ2-2|16|TRBV9|NA
CASSVAQTANTGELFF
TGTGCCAGCAGCGTAGCACAAACCGCGAACACCGGGGAGCTGTTTTTT
>TRBD1|TRBJ1-1|18|TRBV7-2|once
CASRKNQIHGQGADEAFF
TGTGCCAGCAGAAAAAATCAAATCCACGGACAGGGGGCGGATGAAGCTTTCTTT
>NA|TRBJ2-7|13|TRBV11-2|NA
CASSLDNTWEQYF
TGTGCCAGCAGCTTAGATAACACCTGGGAGCAGTACTTC
>TRBD1|TRBJ1-4|14|TRBV6-5|NA
CASAGGTGEEKLFF
TGTGCCAGCGCCGGGGGGACAGGGGAAGAAAAACTGTTTTTT
>NA|TRBJ2-5|17|TRBV11-3|NA
CASSLGGSGEKQETQYF
TGTGCCAGCAGCTTAGGGGGTTCGGGGGAGAAACAAGAGACCCAGTACTTC
>TRBD2|TRBJ2-2|15|TRBV6-5|NA
CASSRGLANTGELFF
TGTGCCAGCAGCCGGGGACTAGCGAACACCGGGGAGCTGTTTTTT
>NA|TRBJ2-6|18|TRBV5-1|NA
CASSLIVGASSGANVLTF
TGCGCCAGCAGCTTGATTGTGGGGGCGAGCTCTGGGGCCAACGTCCTGACTTTC
>NA|TRBJ1-2|15|TRBV3-1/TRBV3-2|NA
CASSQGIESNYGYTF
TGTGCCAGCAGCCAAGGTATAGAGTCTAACTATGGCTACACCTTC
>NA|TRBJ1-1|15|TRBV2|once
CASSEEASFSTEAFF
TGTGCCAGCAGTGAGGAGGCCTCTTTTAGCACTGAAGCTTTCTTT
>NA|TRBJ2-3|15|TRBV18|NA
CASSPGGPSTDTQYF
TGTGCCAGCTCACCCGGGGGACCCAGCACAGATACGCAGTATTTT
>NA|TRBJ1-5|13|TRBV30|NA
CAWSRQGNQPQHF
TGTGCCTGGAGCCGACAGGGCAATCAGCCCCAGCATTTT
>NA|TRBJ2-5|14|TRBV6-5|NA
CASSNEQGGETQYF
TGTGCCAGCAGTAATGAACAGGGTGGGGAGACCCAGTACTTC
>TRBD1|TRBJ1-2|15|TRBV5-1|NA
CASSPRQGDNYGYTF
TGCGCCAGCAGCCCACGACAGGGAGATAACTATGGCTACACCTTC
>TRBD1|TRBJ2-1|18|TRBV24-1|few
CATSDNLRQGASYNEQFF
TGTGCCACCAGTGACAACTTACGACAGGGGGCCTCCTACAATGAGCAGTTCTTC
>NA|TRBJ1-1|15|TRBV6-5|NA
CASSYSPQRDAEAFF
TGTGCCAGCAGTTACTCCCCACAGCGGGACGCTGAAGCTTTCTTT
>TRBD1|TRBJ1-2|13|TRBV19|NA
CASSTDRVGGYTF
TGTGCCAGTAGCACCGACAGGGTCGGAGGCTACACCTTC
>NA|TRBJ2-5|15|TRBV4-2|NA
CASSQEGEVGETQYF
TGTGCCAGCAGCCAAGAAGGAGAGGTTGGAGAGACCCAGTACTTC
>TRBD1|TRBJ1-2|18|TRBV7-9|NA
CASSRTGQGRKESVGYTF
TGTGCCAGCAGCCGGACAGGACAGGGCCGCAAGGAGTCAGTTGGCTACACCTTC
>NA|TRBJ2-7|12|TRBV12-3/TRBV12-4|few
CASSFPTYEQYF
TGTGCCAGCAGTTTCCCCACCTACGAGCAGTACTTC
>TRBD1|TRBJ1-3|15|TRBV5-1|NA
CASSLEAGGLNTIYF
TGCGCCAGCAGCTTGGAGGCAGGGGGCCTGAACACCATATATTTT
>TRBD2|TRBJ2-7|15|TRBV11-2|NA
CASSPRTSGTYEQYF
TGTGCCAGCAGCCCCCGGACTAGCGGGACCTACGAGCAGTACTTC
>NA|TRBJ1-1|15|TRBV6-5|NA
CASSYYRTVNTEAFF
TGTGCCAGCAGTTACTACAGGACAGTAAACACTGAAGCTTTCTTT
>NA|TRBJ1-5|15|TRBV19|NA
CASSLGALSNQPQHF
TGTGCCAGTAGCCTAGGGGCGTTGAGCAATCAGCCCCAGCATTTT
>NA|TRBJ1-1|14|TRBV9|NA
CASSAETENTEAFF
TGTGCCAGCAGCGCCGAGACAGAGAACACTGAAGCTTTCTTT
>TRBD2|TRBJ2-2|16|TRBV6-1|once
CASSDPGLAGVGELFF
TGTGCCAGCAGTGATCCGGGACTAGCGGGAGTCGGGGAGCTGTTTTTT
>TRBD1|TRBJ1-2|16|TRBV7-9|once
CASTDPGTAEFYGYTF
TGTGCCAGCACCGATCCCGGGACAGCAGAATTTTATGGCTACACCTTC
>NA|TRBJ1-1|13|TRBV2|NA
CASKITANTEAFF
TGTGCCAGCAAAATAACAGCGAACACTGAAGCTTTCTTT
>NA|TRBJ1-3|14|TRBV5-6|NA
CASSPRGPGNTIYF
TGTGCCAGCAGCCCTAGGGGCCCTGGAAACACCATATATTTT
>TRBD1|TRBJ2-7|13|TRBV7-8|NA
CASSLGQGGEQYF
TGTGCCAGCAGCTTAGGACAGGGTGGCGAGCAGTACTTC
>NA|TRBJ1-1|15|TRBV14|NA
CASSRQEQLFTEAFF
TGTGCCAGCAGCCGACAGGAGCAACTCTTCACTGAAGCTTTCTTT
>TRBD1|TRBJ2-7|11|TRBV28|once
CASSPRTGPYF
TGTGCCAGCAGTCCTAGGACAGGACCGTACTTC
>NA|TRBJ1-3|16|TRBV9|NA
CASSVAARGSGNTIYF
TGTGCCAGCAGCGTAGCCGCTCGAGGCTCTGGAAACACCATATATTTT
>NA|TRBJ1-2|13|TRBV27|few
CASSWGQNYGYTF
TGTGCCAGCAGTTGGGGCCAGAACTATGGCTACACCTTC
>TRBD1|TRBJ2-2|15|TRBV27|NA
CASSWGQGGTGELFF
TGTGCCAGCAGTTGGGGACAGGGAGGCACCGGGGAGCTGTTTTTT
>TRBD2|TRBJ2-5|16|TRBV6-2/TRBV6-3|NA
CASSYGLAGRKETQYF
TGTGCCAGCAGTTATGGGCTAGCGGGGAGGAAAGAGACCCAGTACTTC
>TRBD2|TRBJ2-1|17|TRBV11-2|NA
CASSLDPGTSIHNEQFF
TGTGCCAGCAGCTTAGATCCAGGGACTAGCATCCACAATGAGCAGTTCTTC
>TRBD1|TRBJ2-7|15|TRBV30|NA
CAWSRGQGAWDEQYF
TGTGCCTGGAGTAGGGGACAGGGGGCATGGGACGAGCAGTACTTC
>TRBD2|TRBJ2-1|20|TRBV6-2/TRBV6-3|once
CASSYRLAGRDTYSYNEQFF
TGTGCCAGCAGTTACAGGCTAGCGGGCCGCGATACTTACTCCTACAATGAGCAGTTCTTC
>TRBD1|TRBJ1-4|18|TRBV4-1|NA
CASSLTGTGLATNEKLFF
TGCGCCAGCAGCCTAACCGGGACAGGACTTGCAACTAATGAAAAACTGTTTTTT
>NA|TRBJ1-1|13|TRBV18|NA
CASLGQLNTEAFF
TGTGCCAGTCTTGGACAGCTGAACACTGAAGCTTTCTTT
>TRBD2|TRBJ2-3|16|TRBV30|once
CAWSAGLAGGADTQYF
TGTGCCTGGAGTGCGGGACTAGCGGGAGGGGCAGATACGCAGTATTTT
>NA|TRBJ2-7|14|TRBV6-5|NA
CASSYTSTPFEQYF
TGTGCCAGCAGTTACACGTCAACTCCGTTCGAGCAGTACTTC
>TRBD1|TRBJ2-1|13|TRBV6-5|NA
CASRTGQVNEQFF
TGTGCCAGCAGGACGGGACAGGTCAATGAGCAGTTCTTC